The 21 T cell receptor beta chains listed next were all sequenced from one sample in a study of metastatic and nonmetastatic thyroid tumors. Thyroid surgery was preceded by no treatment in any patient. TCRdb re-analyzed the PCR reads through MiXCR. The data contain several thousand clones, 22% of them singletons. Specimen: adjacent normal tissue. The receptors here all came from a female donor with papillary thyroid cancer or a benign thyroid nodule (not recorded which). Some clones in this sample may be carry-over from other donors' samples.

The sample holds many counts of this clone. The chain has TRBV20-1 and TRBJ2-7; 9 bases agree with TRBD2. CDR1 is DFQATT, CDR2 SNEGSKA, per germline (reference sequence). CDR3 length equals 15 residues. V shed 6 bases and J 6 bases; nucleotides not matched to a gene: 15. The CDR3 protein is CSATRPGLAVIEQYF. As DNA, the CDR3 is TGCAGTGCAACCCGACCGGGACTAGCTGTTATCGAGCAGTACTTC.

The V call is TRBV11-1, the J call TRBJ1-1; D is possibly TRBD1 (6 bases). The CDR3 has 16 amino acids. V dropped 5 bases and J dropped 0 bases, with 16 bases sitting between them. The germline V gene encodes CDR1 SGHAT and CDR2 FQDESV (reference sequence). The CDR3 nucleotides read TGTGCCAGCAGCAATTCGACAGGTCCCGTGAACACTGAAGCTTTCTTT. Translating gives CASSNSTGPVNTEAFF.

The V call is TRBV6-1, the J call TRBJ2-7; no definite D call. Per the germline V gene, CDR1 is MNHNS and CDR2 is SASEGT. V was cut by 3 bases and J by 4 bases, with 7 bases left in between. This CDR3 comprises 12 residues. DNA of the CDR3: TGTGCCAGCAGTGATGGAAGGTACGAGCAGTACTTC. This encodes CASSDGRYEQYF.

This clone is labeled as medium-sized. The chain joins TRBV6-1 to TRBJ2-1; weak D call: TRBD1 (6 bases). Per the germline V gene, CDR1 is MNHNS and CDR2 is SASEGT. The CDR3 is made up of 15 amino acids. V dropped 6 bases and J dropped 0 bases, with 12 bases sitting between them. The CDR3 DNA is TGTGCCAGCAGGCTACAGGGAAGCTCCTACAATGAGCAGTTCTTC. It translates to CASRLQGSSYNEQFF.

J is TRBJ1-5 and V is TRBV5-6; 10 positions agree with TRBD1. The CDR3 has 15 residues. Per germline, CDR1 SGHDT and CDR2 YYEEEE. The ends lost 1 base at V and 4 bases at J; junction bases unmatched: 2. The CDR3 nucleotides are TGTGCCAGCAGCTTGTGGACAGGGGGTAATCAGCCCCAGCATTTT. Protein product: CASSLWTGGNQPQHF.

This clone was recorded at least ten times. This chain connects TRBV11-2 to TRBJ2-4; the match to TRBD1 covers 7 bases. The CDR3 extends over 14 amino acids. Looked up from germline, CDR1 is SGHAT and CDR2 is FQNNGV. V dropped 8 bases and J dropped 3; count of bases not matched to a gene: 7. The CDR3 DNA reads TGTGCCAGCTACGGACAGGCCGACAAAAACATTCAGTACTTC. As protein: CASYGQADKNIQYF.

This clone was counted at least ten times. The rearrangement links TRBV5-4 to TRBJ2-3; TRBD2 matches at 9 bases. The germline V gene has CDR1 SGHNT and CDR2 YYREEE (reference sequence). This CDR3 contains 16 residues. V lost 3 bases and J lost 6; bases outside the gene matches: 11. CDR3 DNA: TGTGCCAGCAGCTCCCCTATAGCGGGGGCTGGGGATACGCAGTATTTT. Translation: CASSSPIAGAGDTQYF.

In this sample, this clone turned up a few times. The chain combines TRBV27 with TRBJ2-7; D uncertain. CDR1 MNHEY and CDR2 SMNVEV come from the germline V gene (reference sequence). V dropped 4 bases and J dropped 3 bases, with 16 bases sitting between them. The CDR3 extends over 15 amino acids. CDR3 coding DNA: TGTGCCAGCAGTTCCCCGTCCATGTCGGTCTACGAGCAGTACTTC. It specifies CASSSPSMSVYEQYF.

This clone is medium-sized (0.01 to 0.1%) in the sample. V usage is TRBV2 and J usage is TRBJ2-3; perhaps TRBD1 as D (6 bases). Trimming removed 0 bases from V and 3 bases from J, with 16 bases in between. CDR1 and CDR2 (germline): SNHLY, FYNNEI. This CDR3 has 17 residues. CDR3 sequence: CASSEAEGQKVTDTQYF. For the CDR3, the DNA is TGTGCCAGCAGTGAAGCCGAAGGACAGAAAGTGACAGATACGCAGTATTTT. The whole variable domain, remainder taken from reference TRBV2 and TRBJ2-3, is EPEVTQTPSHQVTQMGQEVILRCVPISNHLYFYWYRQILGQKVEFLVSFYNNEISEKSEIFDDQFSVERPDGSNFTLKIRSTKLEDSAMYFCASSEAEGQKVTDTQYFGPGTRLTVL.

This clone was seen a handful of times. At one end the junction does not follow the germline gene, possibly because of a read error. The genes are TRBV12-3 or TRBV12-4 and TRBJ2-2; a weak D match, TRBD2 (5 bases). This CDR3 has 13 amino acids. The CDR3 nucleotides are TGTGCCCTGTGCTACCTGAACACCGGGGAGCTATTTTTT. Translated, it gives CALCYLNTGELFF.

The chain combines TRBV7-2 with TRBJ2-1; D possibly corresponds to TRBD2 (6 bases). The V end lost 0 bases, the J end lost 9 bases, and 12 bases lay between the germline ends. The CDR3 runs to 14 residues. CDR1 SGHTA and CDR2 FQGNSA come from the germline V gene. The CDR3 reads CASSLAGGKGEQFF. The CDR3 DNA is TGTGCCAGCAGCTTAGCGGGAGGAAAGGGTGAGCAGTTCTTC.

By share, this clone counts as medium-sized. The chain has TRBV6-1 and TRBJ1-6, with 7 positions matching TRBD1. Germline loops: CDR1 MNHNS, CDR2 SASEGT. V lost 1 base and J lost 7; bases outside the gene matches: 7. There are 16 residues in the CDR3. The CDR3 region is CASSEDPGGRNSPLHF. The DNA for the CDR3 is TGTGCCAGCAGTGAAGATCCAGGGGGAAGGAATTCACCCCTCCACTTT.

This clone was counted many times. Being one base from a much bigger clone, this may be a read error. The chain couples TRBV24-1 to TRBJ2-3, with TRBD2 as a possible D gene (7 bases). Trimming took off 3 bases at V and 3 bases at J, with 12 bases between the two ends. CDR3 length: 15 residues. The germline CDR1 and CDR2 sequences are KGHDR and SFDVKD. The CDR3 loop is CATSDLKGGTDTQYF. In nucleotides, the CDR3 is TGTGCCACCAGTGATCTGAAGGGGGGGACAGATACGCAGTATTTT.

CDR3: CASTVGPDQPQHF. As DNA, the CDR3 is TGTGCCAGCACGGTAGGGCCCGATCAGCCCCAGCATTTT. The chain employs TRBV2 and TRBJ1-5; unclear D gene. Per germline, CDR1 SNHLY and CDR2 FYNNEI. The CDR3 runs 13 residues. V was pared by 7 bases and J by 5 bases, with 12 bases between.

By share, this clone ranks as medium-sized. The J gene is TRBJ1-2, the V gene TRBV6-1; a weak D match, TRBD1 (5 bases). The CDR3 covers 13 residues. Germline V gives CDR1 MNHNS, CDR2 SASEGT. V was clipped by 6 bases and J by 5 bases, with 13 bases between them. Here the CDR3 reads CASRPGTLYGYTF. CDR3 coding DNA: TGTGCCAGCAGACCCGGGACCTTGTATGGCTACACCTTC.

Within the sample, this clone is medium-sized (0.01 to 0.1%). The rearrangement uses TRBV20-1 and TRBJ2-2; D is unresolved. This CDR3 contains 12 residues. V dropped 3 bases and J dropped 1 base, with 3 bases sitting between them. CDR1 and CDR2 (germline): DFQATT, SNEGSKA (reference sequence). The CDR3 spells CSASGNTGELFF. The CDR3 DNA sequence: TGCAGTGCTAGCGGGAACACCGGGGAGCTGTTTTTT.

In its sample, this clone ranks as medium-sized. The chain employs TRBV5-1 and TRBJ1-2; 9 nucleotides align to TRBD1. The V gene end was trimmed by 7 bases and the J gene end by 5 bases; junction bases not matched to a gene: 6. The CDR3 sequence is 13 residues long. Germline lookup yields CDR1 SGHRS and CDR2 YFSETQ. The CDR3 here is CASAGQGNYGYTF. CDR3 sequence (DNA): TGCGCCAGCGCGGGACAGGGTAATTATGGCTACACCTTC.

This clone was counted only a few times. A junction end diverges from the germline sequence, so it may reflect a read error. The V and J genes are TRBV25-1 and TRBJ2-5, with a tentative D call TRBD1 (5 bases). In germline, CDR1 is MGHDK, CDR2 SYGVNS. CDR3 size: 14 residues. CDR3 sequence reads: CASSSVTAQDTQYF. The CDR3 DNA is TGTGCCAGCAGTTCCGTGACAGCTCAAGATACCCAGTACTTC.

This chain joins TRBV7-2 and TRBJ2-7, with TRBD2 matching over 7 bases. The J segment lost 3 bases and the V segment lost 5 bases, leaving 4 bases of the junction unmatched. The CDR3 extends over 13 amino acids. The germline V gene has CDR1 SGHTA and CDR2 FQGNSA. The CDR3 loop is CASSTWGGYEQYF. CDR3 DNA: TGTGCCAGCAGCACTTGGGGGGGCTACGAGCAGTACTTC.

This chain uses TRBV9 with TRBJ1-1; D perhaps matches TRBD1 (5 bases). Germline CDR1 reads SGDLS; CDR2 reads YYNGEE. The CDR3 consists of 12 residues. Trimming took off 1 base at V and 8 bases at J, with 9 bases between the two ends. The CDR3 DNA is TGTGCCAGCAGCGTACAGGCAGGGGAAGCTTTCTTT. Its translation is CASSVQAGEAFF.

This clone ranks as medium-sized. J is TRBJ1-6 and V is TRBV7-2, with TRBD1 as a possible D gene (6 bases). V was pared by 5 bases and J by 9 bases, with 14 bases between. This CDR3 region has 14 residues. Germline values: CDR1 SGHTA, CDR2 FQGNSA. CDR3 residues: CASSLTYRASPLHF. Written as DNA, the CDR3 is TGTGCCAGCAGCCTCACATACAGGGCTTCACCCCTCCACTTT.